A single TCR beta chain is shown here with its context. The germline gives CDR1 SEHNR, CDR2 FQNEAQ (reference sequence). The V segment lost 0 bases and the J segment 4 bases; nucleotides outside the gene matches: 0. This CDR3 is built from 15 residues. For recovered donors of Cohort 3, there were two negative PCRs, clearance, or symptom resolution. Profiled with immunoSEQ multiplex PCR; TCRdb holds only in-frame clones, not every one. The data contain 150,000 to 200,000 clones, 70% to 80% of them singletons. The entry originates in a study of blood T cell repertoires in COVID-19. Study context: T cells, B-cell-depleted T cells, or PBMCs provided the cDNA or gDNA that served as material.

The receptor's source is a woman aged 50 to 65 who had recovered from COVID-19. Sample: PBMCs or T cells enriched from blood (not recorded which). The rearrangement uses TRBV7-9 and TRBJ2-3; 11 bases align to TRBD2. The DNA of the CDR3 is TGTGCCAGCAGCTTAGCACTAGCGGGAGCAGATACGCAGTATTTT. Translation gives CASSLALAGADTQYF.